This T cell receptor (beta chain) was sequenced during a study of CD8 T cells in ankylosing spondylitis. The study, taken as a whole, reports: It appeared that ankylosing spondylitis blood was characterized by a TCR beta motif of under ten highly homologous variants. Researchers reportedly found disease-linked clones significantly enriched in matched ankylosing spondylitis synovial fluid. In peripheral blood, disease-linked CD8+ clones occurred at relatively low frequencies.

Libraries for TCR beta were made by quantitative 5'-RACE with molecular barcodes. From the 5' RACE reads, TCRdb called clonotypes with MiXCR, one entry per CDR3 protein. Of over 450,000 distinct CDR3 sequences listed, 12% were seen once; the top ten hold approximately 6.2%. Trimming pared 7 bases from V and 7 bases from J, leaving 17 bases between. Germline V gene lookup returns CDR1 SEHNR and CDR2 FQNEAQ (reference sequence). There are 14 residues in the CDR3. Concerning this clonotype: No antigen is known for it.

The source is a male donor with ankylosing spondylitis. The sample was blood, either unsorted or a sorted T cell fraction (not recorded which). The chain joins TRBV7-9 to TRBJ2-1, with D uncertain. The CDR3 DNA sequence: TGTGCCAGCATCCCGCCGGATAGGTTAAATGAGCAGTTCTTC. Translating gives CASIPPDRLNEQFF.